This TCR beta chain was identified during a study of control samples from healthy donors and cancer patients. Profiled with immunoSEQ multiplex PCR; TCRdb holds only in-frame clones, not every one. The sample carries 100,000 to 150,000 clones, about 89% recorded once. The CDR3 length is 15 residues. Germline trimming cut 6 bases from V and 6 bases from J; bases unmatched to any gene: 4. Looked up from germline, CDR1 is SNHLY and CDR2 is FYNNEI. Sequencing was done on a sample of blood. This chain joins TRBV2 and TRBJ1-6; 11 bases are shared with TRBD1. The clonotype originates from a man aged 45-65 years in good health. The CDR3 loop is CASSGDRGFNSPLHF. The CDR3 DNA reads TGTGCCAGCAGCGGGGACAGGGGGTTTAATTCACCCCTCCACTTT.